The 12 T cell receptor beta chains in this list originate from one sample, sequenced in a study of STAT5B mutations in CD4+ large granular lymphocyte leukemia. Clones were read by immunoSEQ multiplex PCR, and TCRdb kept only the in-frame ones, dropping some. The sample records 25,000 to 35,000 clones, roughly 70% being singletons. The sequenced material came from CD4+ T cells from blood buffy coats. Every receptor here comes from a human donor in good health.

The count of this clone is one. V gene TRBV5-6 combines with J gene TRBJ2-3; D unresolved. The CDR3 extends over 15 amino acids. Germline V gene lookup returns CDR1 SGHDT and CDR2 YYEEEE. The germline V and J ends were trimmed by 0 bases and 5 bases, with 13 bases remaining between them. The CDR3 DNA reads TGTGCCAGCAGCTTGGGTCCCCCGTCGGGAGATACGCAGTATTTT. Its protein product is CASSLGPPSGDTQYF.

This chain uses TRBV18 with TRBJ2-6; D gene ambiguous. V lost 0 bases and J 2 bases, leaving 11 bases between the germline ends. CDR1 is KGHSH and CDR2 is LQKENI in the germline V gene. This CDR3 region has 17 residues. The CDR3 reads CASSPPGSPPGANVLTF. CDR3 bases: TGTGCCAGCTCACCACCGGGGTCCCCCCCTGGGGCCAACGTCCTGACTTTC.

The chain links TRBV5-4 to TRBJ2-3; D ambiguous. Germline CDR1 reads SGHNT; CDR2 reads YYREEE (reference sequence). The CDR3 has 13 amino acids. V shed 0 bases and J shed 5 bases, with 7 bases lying between them. The CDR3 loop is CASSLAAGDTQYF. The CDR3 nucleotides read TGTGCCAGCAGCTTGGCAGCTGGAGATACGCAGTATTTT.

The V call is TRBV6-6, the J call TRBJ1-5, with 8 bases identical to TRBD1. The CDR3 extends over 15 amino acids. The V gene end was trimmed by 6 bases and the J gene end by 0 bases; junction bases not matched to a gene: 4. CDR1 is MNHNY, CDR2 SVGAGI, per germline (reference sequence). The CDR3 DNA is TGTGCCAGCAGGGCAGGACAGGGTAGCAATCAGCCCCAGCATTTT. Amino acids: CASRAGQGSNQPQHF.

V usage is TRBV6-5 and J usage is TRBJ2-7, with D possibly being TRBD2 (5 bases). With 6 bases removed from V and 2 bases from J, the gap between germline ends came to 14 bases. The CDR3 is 14 residues long. Looked up from germline, CDR1 is MNHEY and CDR2 is SVGAGI. The CDR3 coding sequence is TGTGCCAGCAGCCCGAGGGCGGACCCCTACGAGCAGTACTTC. As protein: CASSPRADPYEQYF.

This chain joins TRBV14 and TRBJ1-1; 9 positions agree with TRBD1. The trim removed 1 base at V and 1 base at J, leaving 10 bases unmatched. Looked up from germline, CDR1 is SGHDN and CDR2 is FVKESK. The CDR3 covers 18 residues. The CDR3 loop reads CASSQVWGTGIGNTEAFF. The CDR3 region has the DNA TGTGCCAGCAGCCAAGTTTGGGGGACAGGGATCGGGAACACTGAAGCTTTCTTT.

The J gene is TRBJ2-5, the V gene TRBV7-2; D gene ambiguous. This CDR3 spans 11 amino acids. V was clipped by 8 bases and J by 5 bases, with 9 bases between them. Germline values: CDR1 SGHTA, CDR2 FQGNSA. CDR3 residues: CASGEGETQYF. The CDR3 DNA reads as TGTGCCAGCGGTGAAGGGGAGACCCAGTACTTC.

The chain joins TRBV18 to TRBJ2-2, with D unclear. Germline assignment: CDR1 KGHSH and CDR2 LQKENI. Trimming stripped 3 bases from V and 6 bases from J, with 8 bases between. The CDR3 contains 13 residues. CDR3 in amino acids: CASSPASAGELFF. Here the CDR3 DNA reads TGTGCCAGCTCACCGGCAAGCGCCGGGGAGCTGTTTTTT.

This clone was picked up a small number of times. The junction and the germline gene differ at one end; a read error may be behind it. The V call is TRBV11-2, the J call TRBJ2-7; 9 nucleotides match TRBD1. CDR3 length: 14 residues. The germline V gene encodes CDR1 SGHAT and CDR2 FQNNGV. CDR3 in amino acids: CATSTGQGNYEQYF. CDR3 nucleotides: TGTGCCACCAGCACGGGACAGGGTAACTACGAGCAGTACTTC.

V is TRBV7-2 and J is TRBJ1-4, with TRBD1 as a possible D gene (5 bases). Looked up from germline, CDR1 is SGHTA and CDR2 is FQGNSA. V shed 3 bases and J shed 3 bases, with 11 bases lying between them. The CDR3 extends over 15 amino acids. CDR3 sequence (DNA): TGTGCCAGCAGCTTGCCAGGGTTGCCTAATGAAAAACTGTTTTTT. This codes for CASSLPGLPNEKLFF.

The V and J genes are TRBV14 and TRBJ2-1, with unresolved D. CDR1 is SGHDN and CDR2 is FVKESK in the germline V gene. Deletions cut 0 bases from V and 6 bases from J, with 9 bases between. This CDR3 contains 14 residues. The CDR3 coding sequence is TGTGCCAGCAGCCAAGAATTAGGTAGCAATGAGCAGTTCTTC. As protein: CASSQELGSNEQFF.

The chain links TRBV6-1 to TRBJ1-2; the D is unclear. Trimming took off 7 bases at V and 5 bases at J, with 17 bases between the two ends. The CDR3 is 14 amino acids. Germline V gene data show CDR1 as MNHNS and CDR2 as SASEGT. The CDR3 sequence is CASTPPEIGYGYTF. CDR3 nucleotides: TGTGCCAGCACCCCCCCCGAGATCGGGTATGGCTACACCTTC.